This passage covers 14 T cell receptor beta chains from one sample sequenced in a study of cytomegalovirus exposure and HLA in healthy donors. PCR involved 60 Vbeta and 13 Jbeta primers. Data came from immunoSEQ multiplex PCR; TCRdb stores just in-frame clones and leaves some out. In the table there are some 60,000 clones, roughly 84% of which are singletons. Sequenced: PBMCs. The origin of the receptors is a human donor in good health.

The chain employs TRBV5-1 and TRBJ2-3; the D is unclear. Between the trimmed V and J ends, which lost 0 bases and 3 bases, there was a span of 11 bases. CDR1 is SGHRS, CDR2 YFSETQ, per germline. The CDR3 has 15 amino acids. The CDR3 DNA follows: TGCGCCAGCAGCTTGGGTGTCAGGAATACAGATACGCAGTATTTT. This gives the protein CASSLGVRNTDTQYF.

On this clone itself: One end of the junction varies from germline; a read error may be responsible. This same CDR3 is encoded by further DNA sequences in the sample. The chain joins TRBV14 to TRBJ2-4, with a tentative D call TRBD2 (6 bases). The CDR3 runs to 16 residues. Germline-derived CDR1 and CDR2 are SGHDN and FVKESK. CDR3 nucleotide sequence: TGTGCCAGCAGCCAAGATGGGAGGCTAGCCAAAAACATTCAGTATTTC. Translated, it gives CASSQDGRLAKNIQYF.

The table lists this clone with a count of one. This rearrangement joins TRBV9 to TRBJ2-7; TRBD2 matches at 10 bases. Trimming cost V 0 bases and J 6 bases; bases outside gene matches: 15. The germline CDR1 and CDR2 sequences are SGDLS and YYNGEE. The CDR3 length is 18 residues. The CDR3 nucleotides are TGTGCCAGCAGCGTAGGGAGGCCTAGCGGGGGCCGGGCGGTCGAGCAGTACTTC. Encoded protein: CASSVGRPSGGRAVEQYF.

This chain uses TRBV6-5 with TRBJ2-2; perhaps TRBD2 as D (6 bases). Per the germline V gene, CDR1 is MNHEY and CDR2 is SVGAGI. The V gene lost 0 bases and the J gene lost 4 bases, with 12 bases spanning the gap. The CDR3 spans 16 residues. The CDR3 here is CASSYSTGEVTGELFF. As DNA, the CDR3 is TGTGCCAGCAGTTACTCGACGGGAGAGGTCACCGGGGAGCTGTTTTTT.

The chain uses TRBV4-3 and TRBJ1-1; TRBD1 might be the D (6 bases). CDR1 and CDR2 from the germline V gene are LGHNA and YSLEER. The length of the CDR3 is 13 residues. The V gene lost 5 bases and the J gene lost 2 bases, with 9 bases spanning the gap. The DNA for the CDR3 is TGCGCCAGCAGCGGGGGGGCCAACACTGAAGCTTTCTTT. It codes for CASSGGANTEAFF.

The CDR3 nucleotides read TGTGCCAGTAGTATGTTTGTGACCCGGACGCTCGGGGCTAATGAAAAACTGTTTTTT. Translating it yields CASSMFVTRTLGANEKLFF. This chain uses TRBV19 with TRBJ1-4; the D is unclear. Trimming cost V 3 bases and J 3 bases, with 23 bases left between them. The CDR3 consists of 19 residues. Germline CDR1 LNHDA, CDR2 SQIVND (reference sequence).

This clone is a singleton in its sample. CDR3 sequence: CASSLGFRGRLYEQYF. The CDR3 DNA sequence: TGTGCCAGCAGCTTGGGGTTCAGGGGGCGGTTGTACGAGCAGTACTTC. This chain links TRBV5-6 with TRBJ2-7, with TRBD1 matching 8 bases. The CDR3 spans 16 residues. V shed 0 bases and J 4 bases; nucleotides not matched to a gene: 9. Germline CDR1 is SGHDT and CDR2 is YYEEEE.

The chain couples TRBV11-2 to TRBJ2-4, with D hard to call. The CDR3 loop spans 17 amino acids. CDR1 is SGHAT and CDR2 is FQNNGV in the germline V gene. V was pared by 1 base and J by 0 bases, with 13 bases between. The CDR3, as DNA: TGTGCCAGCAGCTTAGTCGGCCTACGGGTAGCCAAAAACATTCAGTACTTC. This encodes CASSLVGLRVAKNIQYF.

The V gene is TRBV6-1, the J gene TRBJ2-5, with 9 bases lining up with TRBD2. The germline V gene encodes CDR1 MNHNS and CDR2 SASEGT. The CDR3 has 15 amino acids. The V and J ends lost 1 base and 5 bases, in that order; junction bases with no gene match: 5. The CDR3 is CASSEEGTSWETQYF. The CDR3 DNA sequence: TGTGCCAGCAGTGAAGAGGGGACTAGCTGGGAGACCCAGTACTTC.

The V gene is TRBV7-8, the J gene TRBJ2-7, with a possible D match to TRBD1 (5 bases). The CDR3 consists of 14 residues. Germline CDR1 reads SGHVS; CDR2 reads FQNEAQ. The V end was cut by 1 base, the J end by 1 base, with 8 bases between. The CDR3 DNA reads TGTGCCAGCAGCTTAGAGGACACATCCTACGAGCAGTACTTC. This gives the protein CASSLEDTSYEQYF.

The V gene is TRBV28, the J gene TRBJ2-7; 8 nucleotides align to TRBD2. This CDR3 is 16 amino acids long. The germline gives CDR1 MDHEN, CDR2 SYDVKM. Trimming at V came to 5 bases and at J to 4 bases, leaving 13 bases not matched to a gene. The CDR3 reads CASSVPSGSNQYEQYF. CDR3 nucleotides: TGTGCCAGCAGTGTTCCCAGCGGGAGCAATCAGTACGAGCAGTACTTC.

The J gene is TRBJ1-2, the V gene TRBV19; possibly TRBD1 for D (6 bases). Germline loops: CDR1 LNHDA, CDR2 SQIVND (reference sequence). The CDR3 consists of 14 residues. Trimming pared 5 bases from V and 3 bases from J, leaving 13 bases between. CDR3 sequence reads: CASSPQGKDYGYTF. For the CDR3, the DNA is TGTGCCAGTAGTCCACAGGGTAAGGACTATGGCTACACCTTC.

The chain carries TRBV11-3 and TRBJ2-1; TRBD2 matches at 9 bases. The CDR3 has 18 amino acids. The germline gives CDR1 SGHNT, CDR2 YENEEA. The V and J ends lost 2 bases and 9 bases, in that order; junction bases with no gene match: 17. Written as DNA, the CDR3 is TGTGCCAGCAGCTTATTTGGTAGCGGGGGACCTCAATTAAGTGAGCAGTTCTTC. It encodes CASSLFGSGGPQLSEQFF. Full variable domain (rest looked up from reference TRBV11-3 and TRBJ2-1): EAGVVQSPRYKIIEKKQPVAFWCNPISGHNTLYWYLQNLGQGPELLIRYENEEAVDDSQLPKDRFSAERLKGVDSTLKIQPAELGDSAVYLCASSLFGSGGPQLSEQFFGPGTRLTVL.

This rearrangement joins TRBV5-5 to TRBJ2-7; a possible D gene is TRBD1 (6 bases). CDR3 length: 15 amino acids. Looked up from germline, CDR1 is SGHKS and CDR2 is YYEKEE (reference sequence). Trimming removed 4 bases at V and 0 bases at J, with 14 bases between. CDR3 amino acids: CASSRQAPSSYEQYF. Written as DNA, the CDR3 is TGTGCCAGCAGCCGACAGGCTCCAAGCTCCTACGAGCAGTACTTC.